This T cell receptor beta chain was identified in a study of long-term antiretroviral therapy in people with HIV. Version v3.0 of the immunoSEQ assay was performed at survey level. Libraries were prepared by immunoSEQ multiplex PCR; TCRdb keeps only in-frame clonotypes and omits some of them. The table lists under 45,000 clones, under 85% of them singletons, with roughly 5.8% in the top ten. As for this clone: Its antigen remains unidentified.

The CDR3 has 15 amino acids. V was cut by 6 bases and J by 3 bases, with 18 bases left in between. Germline V gene lookup returns CDR1 MNHEY and CDR2 SMNVEV (reference sequence). Study outcomes and limitations: Diversity went up after ART and still fell short of transplant donor controls. Every time point showed a repertoire led by clones expanded before ART.

V usage is TRBV27 and J usage is TRBJ2-7; the D gene is possibly TRBD2 (6 bases). This TCR was sampled from a man younger than 35 with HIV. The sample was unsorted PBMCs, taken 1 year after starting antiretroviral therapy. CDR3 amino acids: CASSTLGGEFYEQYF. CDR3 DNA sequence: TGTGCCAGCAGCACTCTGGGGGGAGAATTCTACGAGCAGTACTTC.